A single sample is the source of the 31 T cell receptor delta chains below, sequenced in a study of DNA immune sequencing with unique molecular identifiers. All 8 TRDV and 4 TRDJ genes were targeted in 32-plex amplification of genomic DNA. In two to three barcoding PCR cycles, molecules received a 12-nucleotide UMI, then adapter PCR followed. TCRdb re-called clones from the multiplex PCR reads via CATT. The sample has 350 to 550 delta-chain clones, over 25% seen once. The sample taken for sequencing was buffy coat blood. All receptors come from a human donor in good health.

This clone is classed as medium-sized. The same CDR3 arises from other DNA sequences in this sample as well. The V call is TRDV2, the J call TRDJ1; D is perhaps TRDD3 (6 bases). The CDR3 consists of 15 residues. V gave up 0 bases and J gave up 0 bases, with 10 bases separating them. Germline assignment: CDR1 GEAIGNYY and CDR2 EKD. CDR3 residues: CACDTVGGYTDKLIF. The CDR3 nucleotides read TGTGCCTGTGACACCGTTGGGGGGTACACCGATAAACTCATCTTT.

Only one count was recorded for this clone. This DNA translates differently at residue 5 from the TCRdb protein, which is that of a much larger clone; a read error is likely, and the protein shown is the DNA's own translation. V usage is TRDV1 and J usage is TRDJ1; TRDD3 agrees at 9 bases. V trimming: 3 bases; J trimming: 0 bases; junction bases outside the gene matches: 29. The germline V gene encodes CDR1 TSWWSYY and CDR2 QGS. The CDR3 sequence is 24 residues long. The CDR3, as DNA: TGTGCTCTTGGGGAGTCCCCCCTTGGCCCTGGGGATACGAGTACCCCTCCGTACACCGATAAACTCATCTTT. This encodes CALGESPLGPGDTSTPPYTDKLIF.

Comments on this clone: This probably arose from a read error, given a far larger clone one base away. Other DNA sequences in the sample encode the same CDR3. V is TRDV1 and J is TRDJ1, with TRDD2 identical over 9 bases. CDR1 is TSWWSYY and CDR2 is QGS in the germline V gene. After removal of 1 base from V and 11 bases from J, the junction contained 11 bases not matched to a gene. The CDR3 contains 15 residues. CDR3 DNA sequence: TGTGCTCTTGGGGAACCAGCCTTCCTACGGTTAGAGCTCATCTTT. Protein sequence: CALGEPAFLRLELIF.

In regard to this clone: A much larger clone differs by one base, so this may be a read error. CDR3 sequence reads: CACDTGDWGSKPVAWDTRQMFF. The CDR3 nucleotides read TGTGCCTGTGACACCGGGGACTGGGGATCAAAACCAGTGGCCTGGGACACCCGACAGATGTTTTTC. The chain couples TRDV2 to TRDJ3; 7 bases align to TRDD3. Germline V gene sequence: CDR1 GEAIGNYY, CDR2 EKD. V lost 0 bases, J lost 2 bases, and 18 bases stayed unmatched. The CDR3 is 22 amino acids.

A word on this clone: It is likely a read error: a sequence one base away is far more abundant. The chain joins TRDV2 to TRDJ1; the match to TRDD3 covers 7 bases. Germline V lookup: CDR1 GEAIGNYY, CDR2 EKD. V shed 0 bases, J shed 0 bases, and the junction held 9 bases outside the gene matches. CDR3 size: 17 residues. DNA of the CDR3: TGTGCCTGTGACACCCTTACTGGGGCATACGACACCGATAAACTCATCTTT. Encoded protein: CACDTLTGAYDTDKLIF.

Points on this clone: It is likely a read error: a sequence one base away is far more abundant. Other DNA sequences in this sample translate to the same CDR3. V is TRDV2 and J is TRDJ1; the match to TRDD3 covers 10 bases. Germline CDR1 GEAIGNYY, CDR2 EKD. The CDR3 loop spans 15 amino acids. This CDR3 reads CACDKMGDTGPKLIF. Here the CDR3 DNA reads TGTGCCTGTGACAAGATGGGGGATACTGGCCCTAAACTGATCTTT.

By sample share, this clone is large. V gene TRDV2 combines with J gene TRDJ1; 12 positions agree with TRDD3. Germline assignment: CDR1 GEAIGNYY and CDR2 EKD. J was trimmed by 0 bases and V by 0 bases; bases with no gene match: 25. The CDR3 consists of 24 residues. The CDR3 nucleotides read TGTGCCTGTGACACCCTGACATCGCGAACTGGGGGATACCTCGATCGAGAGTACACCGATAAACTCATCTTT. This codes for CACDTLTSRTGGYLDREYTDKLIF.

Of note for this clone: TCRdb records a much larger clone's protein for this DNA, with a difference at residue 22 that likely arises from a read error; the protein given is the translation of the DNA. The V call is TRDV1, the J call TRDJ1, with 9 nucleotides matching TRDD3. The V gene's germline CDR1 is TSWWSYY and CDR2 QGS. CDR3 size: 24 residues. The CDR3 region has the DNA TGTGCTCTTGGGGTGTCCCCCCTTGGCCCTGGGGATACGAGTACCCCTCCGTACACCGATAAAATCATCTTT. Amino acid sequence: CALGVSPLGPGDTSTPPYTDKIIF.

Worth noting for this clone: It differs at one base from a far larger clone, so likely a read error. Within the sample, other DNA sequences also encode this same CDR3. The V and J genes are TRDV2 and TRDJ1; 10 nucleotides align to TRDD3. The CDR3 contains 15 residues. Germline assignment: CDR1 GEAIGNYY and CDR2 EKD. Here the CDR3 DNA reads TGTGCCTGTGACAAGATGGGGGATACTGGCCCTAAACTTATCTTT. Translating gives CACDKMGDTGPKLIF.

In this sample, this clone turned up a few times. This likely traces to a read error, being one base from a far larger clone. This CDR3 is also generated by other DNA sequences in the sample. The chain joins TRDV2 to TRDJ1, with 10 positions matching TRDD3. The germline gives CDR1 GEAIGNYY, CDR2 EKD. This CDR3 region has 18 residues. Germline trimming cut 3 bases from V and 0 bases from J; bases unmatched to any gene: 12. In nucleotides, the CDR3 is TGTGCCTGTGACTCTCTATTGGGGGATACCCCGTACACCGATAAACTCATCTTT. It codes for CACDSLLGDTPYTDKLIF.

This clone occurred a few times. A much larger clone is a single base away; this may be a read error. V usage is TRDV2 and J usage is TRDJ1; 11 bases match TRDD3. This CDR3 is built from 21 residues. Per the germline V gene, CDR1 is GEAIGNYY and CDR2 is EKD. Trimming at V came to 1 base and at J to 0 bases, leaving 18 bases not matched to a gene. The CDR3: CACDTGNLRLGDMKYTDKLIF. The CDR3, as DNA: TGTGCCTGTGACACAGGGAACCTTCGACTGGGGGATATGAAGTACACCGATAAACTCATCTTT.

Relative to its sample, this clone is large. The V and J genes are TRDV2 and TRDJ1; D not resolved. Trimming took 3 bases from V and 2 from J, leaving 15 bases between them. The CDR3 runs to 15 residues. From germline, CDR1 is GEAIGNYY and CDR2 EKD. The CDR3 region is CACDSLTGRTDKLIF. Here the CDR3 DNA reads TGTGCCTGTGACTCCCTCACGGGGCGAACCGATAAACTCATCTTT.

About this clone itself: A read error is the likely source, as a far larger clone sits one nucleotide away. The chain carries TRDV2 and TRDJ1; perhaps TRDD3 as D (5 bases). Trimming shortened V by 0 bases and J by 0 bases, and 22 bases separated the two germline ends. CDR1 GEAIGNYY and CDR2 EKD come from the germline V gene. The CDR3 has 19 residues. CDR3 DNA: TGTGCCTGTGACACCAGAGGTAACTGGCGGTCACCTTACACCGATAAACTCATCTTT. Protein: CACDTRGNWRSPYTDKLIF.

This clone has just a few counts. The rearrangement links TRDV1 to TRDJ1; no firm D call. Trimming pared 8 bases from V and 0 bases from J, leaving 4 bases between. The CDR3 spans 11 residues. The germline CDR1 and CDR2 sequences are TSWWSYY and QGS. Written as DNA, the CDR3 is TGTGCTCTTTATTACACCGATAAACTCATCTTT. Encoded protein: CALYYTDKLIF.

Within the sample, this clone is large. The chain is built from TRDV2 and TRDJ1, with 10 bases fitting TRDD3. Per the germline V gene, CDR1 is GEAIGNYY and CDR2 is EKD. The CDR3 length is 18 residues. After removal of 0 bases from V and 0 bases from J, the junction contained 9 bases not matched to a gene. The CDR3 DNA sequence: TGTGCCTGTGACACCGTTGGGGGATACAGGTTTGACACCGATAAACTCATCTTT. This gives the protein CACDTVGGYRFDTDKLIF.

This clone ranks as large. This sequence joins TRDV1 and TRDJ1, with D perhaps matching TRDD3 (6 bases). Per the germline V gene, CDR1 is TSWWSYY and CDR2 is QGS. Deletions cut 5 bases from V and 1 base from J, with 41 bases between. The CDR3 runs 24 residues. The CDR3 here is CALGPEQSPLIFRLGGAFTDKLIF. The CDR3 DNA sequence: TGTGCTCTTGGGCCCGAACAGTCCCCCCTCATTTTCCGATTGGGGGGGGCGTTCACCGATAAACTCATCTTT.

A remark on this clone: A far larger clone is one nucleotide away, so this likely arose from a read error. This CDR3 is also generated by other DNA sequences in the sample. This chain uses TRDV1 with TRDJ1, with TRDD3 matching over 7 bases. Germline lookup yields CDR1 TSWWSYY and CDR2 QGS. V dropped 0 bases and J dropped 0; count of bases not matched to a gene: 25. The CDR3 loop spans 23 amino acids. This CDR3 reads CALGELTFVSRWGLSSYTDKLIF. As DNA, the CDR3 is TGTGCTCTTGGGGAACTAACTTTCGTAAGTCGCTGGGGGCTTTCTTCTTACACCGATAAACTCATCTTT.

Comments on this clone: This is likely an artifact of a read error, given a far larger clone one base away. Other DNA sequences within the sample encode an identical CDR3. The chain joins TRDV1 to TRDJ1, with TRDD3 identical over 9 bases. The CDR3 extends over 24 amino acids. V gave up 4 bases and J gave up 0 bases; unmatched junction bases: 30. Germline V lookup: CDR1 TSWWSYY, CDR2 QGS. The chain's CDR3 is CALGVSPLGPGDTSTPPYTDKLIF. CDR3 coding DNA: TGTGCTCTTGGGGTGTCCCCCCTTGGCCCTGGGGATACGAGCACCCCTCCGTACACCGATAAACTCATCTTT.

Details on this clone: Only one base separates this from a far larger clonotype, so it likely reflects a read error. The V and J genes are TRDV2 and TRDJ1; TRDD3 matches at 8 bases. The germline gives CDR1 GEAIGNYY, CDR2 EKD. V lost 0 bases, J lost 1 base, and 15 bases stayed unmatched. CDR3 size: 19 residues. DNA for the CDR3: TGTGCCTGTGACACCAGAGGTAACTGGGGGTCACCTTTCACCGATAAACTCATCTTT. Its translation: CACDTRGNWGSPFTDKLIF.

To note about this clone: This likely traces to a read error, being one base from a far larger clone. The CDR3 loop reads CACDPLGAPYTDQLIF. The CDR3 coding sequence is TGTGCCTGTGACCCACTGGGGGCCCCGTACACCGATCAACTCATCTTT. This rearrangement joins TRDV2 to TRDJ1; 8 nucleotides line up with TRDD3. In germline, CDR1 is GEAIGNYY, CDR2 EKD. CDR3 length: 16 residues.

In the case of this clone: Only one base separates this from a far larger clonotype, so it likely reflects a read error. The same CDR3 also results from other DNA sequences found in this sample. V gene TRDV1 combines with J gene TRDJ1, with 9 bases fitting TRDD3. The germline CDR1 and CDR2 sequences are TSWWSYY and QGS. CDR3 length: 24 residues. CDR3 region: CALGVSPLGPGDTSTPPYTDKLIF. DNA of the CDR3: TGTGCTCTCGGGGTGTCCCCCCTTGGCCCTGGGGATACGAGTACCCCTCCGTACACCGATAAACTCATCTTT.

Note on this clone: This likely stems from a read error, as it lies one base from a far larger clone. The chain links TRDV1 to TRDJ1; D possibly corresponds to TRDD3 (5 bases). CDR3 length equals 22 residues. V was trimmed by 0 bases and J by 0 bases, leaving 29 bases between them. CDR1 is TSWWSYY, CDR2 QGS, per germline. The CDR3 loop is CALGELRGYPPDTLLYTDKLIF. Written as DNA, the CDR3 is TGTGCTCTTGGGGAACTTAGGGGCTACCCCCCTGATACCCTCCTGTACACCGATAAACTCATCTTT.

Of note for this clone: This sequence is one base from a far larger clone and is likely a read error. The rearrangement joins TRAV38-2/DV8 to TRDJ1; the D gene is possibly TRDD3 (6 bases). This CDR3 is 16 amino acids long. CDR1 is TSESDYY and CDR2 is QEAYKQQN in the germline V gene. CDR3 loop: CAYRSGGDRYTDILIF. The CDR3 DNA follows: TGTGCTTATAGGAGTGGGGGGGACAGGTACACCGATATACTCATCTTT.

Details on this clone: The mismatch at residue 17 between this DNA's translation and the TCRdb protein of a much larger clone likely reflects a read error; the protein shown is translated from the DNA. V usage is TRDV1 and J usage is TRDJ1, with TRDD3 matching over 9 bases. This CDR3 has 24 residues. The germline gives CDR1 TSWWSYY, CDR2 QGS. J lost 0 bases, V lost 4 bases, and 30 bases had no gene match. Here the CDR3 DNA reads TGTGCTCTTGGGGTGTCCCCCCTTGGCCCTGGGGATACGAGTACCCCTCGGTACACCGATAAACTCATCTTT. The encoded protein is CALGVSPLGPGDTSTPRYTDKLIF.

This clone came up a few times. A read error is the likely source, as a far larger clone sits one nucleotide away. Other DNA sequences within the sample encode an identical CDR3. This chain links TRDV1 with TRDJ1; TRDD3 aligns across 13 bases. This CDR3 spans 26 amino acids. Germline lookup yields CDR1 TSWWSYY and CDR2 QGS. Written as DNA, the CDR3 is TGTGCTCTCGGGGAATCGGCCCCCTACCACCCCCCTCACTGGGGGATACGCGGCATACCTCTCGATAAACTCATCTTT. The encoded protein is CALGESAPYHPPHWGIRGIPLDKLIF.

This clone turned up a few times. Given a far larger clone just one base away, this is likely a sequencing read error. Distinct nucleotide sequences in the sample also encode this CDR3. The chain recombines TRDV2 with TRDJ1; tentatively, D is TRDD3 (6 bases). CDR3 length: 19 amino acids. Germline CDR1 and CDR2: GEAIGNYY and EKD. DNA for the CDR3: TGTGCCTGTGACACCGTATTCTTGGGGTCGGTGGGGGCTACCGATAAACTCATCTTC. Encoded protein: CACDTVFLGSVGATDKLIF.

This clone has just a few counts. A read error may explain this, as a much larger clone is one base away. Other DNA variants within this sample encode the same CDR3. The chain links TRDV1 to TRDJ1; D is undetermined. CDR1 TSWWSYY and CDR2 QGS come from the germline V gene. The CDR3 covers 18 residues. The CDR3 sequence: CALGEQPTSLPYTDKLIF. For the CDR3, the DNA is TGTGCTCTTGGGGAACAGCCCACTTCTCTACCATACACCGATAAACTAATCTTT.

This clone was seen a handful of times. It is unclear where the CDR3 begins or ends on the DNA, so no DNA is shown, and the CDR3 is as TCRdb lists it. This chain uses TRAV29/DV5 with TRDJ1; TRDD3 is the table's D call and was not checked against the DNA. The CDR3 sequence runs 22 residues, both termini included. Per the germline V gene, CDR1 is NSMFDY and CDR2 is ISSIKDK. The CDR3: CSVLLCSKRLFTGGYAAQGLIF.

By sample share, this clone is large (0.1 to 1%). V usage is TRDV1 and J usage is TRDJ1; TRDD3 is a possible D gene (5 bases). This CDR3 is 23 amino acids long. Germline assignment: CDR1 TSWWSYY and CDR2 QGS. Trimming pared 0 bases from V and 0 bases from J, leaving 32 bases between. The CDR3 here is CALGELEALPIWGWTSYTDKLIF. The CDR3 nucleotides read TGTGCTCTTGGGGAACTAGAGGCGTTGCCTATTTGGGGTTGGACATCGTACACCGATAAACTCATCTTT.

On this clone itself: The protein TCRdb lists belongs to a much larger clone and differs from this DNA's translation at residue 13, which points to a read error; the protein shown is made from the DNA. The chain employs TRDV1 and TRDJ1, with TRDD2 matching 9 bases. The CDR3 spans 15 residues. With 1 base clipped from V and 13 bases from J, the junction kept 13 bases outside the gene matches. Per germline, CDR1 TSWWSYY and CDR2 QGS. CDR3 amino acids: CALGEPAFLRLERIF. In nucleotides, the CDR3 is TGTGCTCTTGGGGAACCGGCCTTCCTACGGTTAGAGCGCATCTTT.

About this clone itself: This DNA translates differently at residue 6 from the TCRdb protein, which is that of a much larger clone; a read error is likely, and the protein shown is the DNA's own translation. The CDR3 loop is CALGESAFLRLELIF. CDR3 DNA: TGTGCTCTTGGGGAATCGGCCTTCCTACGGTTAGAGCTCATCTTT. This rearrangement joins TRDV1 to TRDJ1, with 9 bases identical to TRDD2. Trimming at V came to 2 bases and at J to 11 bases, leaving 12 bases not matched to a gene. Per germline, CDR1 TSWWSYY and CDR2 QGS. The CDR3 spans 15 residues.